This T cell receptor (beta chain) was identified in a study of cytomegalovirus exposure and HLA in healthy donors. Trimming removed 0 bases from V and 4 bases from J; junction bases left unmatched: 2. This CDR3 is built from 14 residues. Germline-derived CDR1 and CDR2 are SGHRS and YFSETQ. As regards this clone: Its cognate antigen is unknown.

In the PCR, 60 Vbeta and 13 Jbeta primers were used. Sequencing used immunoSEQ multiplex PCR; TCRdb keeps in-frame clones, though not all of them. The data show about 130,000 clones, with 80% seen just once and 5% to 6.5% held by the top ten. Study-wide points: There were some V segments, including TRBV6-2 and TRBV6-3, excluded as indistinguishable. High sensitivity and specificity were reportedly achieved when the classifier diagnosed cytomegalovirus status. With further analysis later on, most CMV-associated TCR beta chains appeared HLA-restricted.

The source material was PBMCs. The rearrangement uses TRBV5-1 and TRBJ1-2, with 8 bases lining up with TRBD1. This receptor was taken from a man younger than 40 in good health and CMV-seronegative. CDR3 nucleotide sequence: TGCGCCAGCAGCTTGGAACAGGGGGGCTATGGCTACACCTTC. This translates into CASSLEQGGYGYTF.